Below, 3 T cell receptor beta chains from the same sample are listed, as sequenced in a study of blood T cell repertoires in COVID-19. Method: immunoSEQ multiplex PCR; TCRdb's copy keeps in-frame clones and lacks some. The sample includes more than 200,000 clones, roughly 80% of them seen just once. The sample comprised peripheral blood. The receptor source for this set is an elderly woman with acute or convalescent COVID-19.

This clone appeared a few times. The genes are TRBV5-1 and TRBJ1-5; the D gene is possibly TRBD1 (6 bases). With 4 bases removed from V and 1 base from J, the gap between germline ends came to 12 bases. Per the germline V gene, CDR1 is SGHRS and CDR2 is YFSETQ. The CDR3 is 15 residues long. The chain's CDR3 is CASSLDSLSNQPQHF. CDR3 sequence (DNA): TGCGCCAGCAGCCTGGACAGTTTAAGCAATCAGCCCCAGCATTTT. Supplemented by reference TRBV5-1 and TRBJ1-5, the full variable domain reads KAGVTQTPRYLIKTRGQQVTLSCSPISGHRSVSWYQQTPGQGLQFLFEYFSETQRNKGNFPGRFSGRQFSNSRSEMNVSTLELGDSALYLCASSLDSLSNQPQHFGDGTRLSIL.

This clone was detected once. The rearrangement joins TRBV7-9 to TRBJ2-7; 12 positions match TRBD2. The CDR3 totals 14 residues. Per germline, CDR1 SEHNR and CDR2 FQNEAQ (reference sequence). V lost 5 bases to trimming and J lost 6 bases; unmatched junction nucleotides: 5. The CDR3 DNA is TGTGCCAGCAGCGCTAGCGGGGGGGCGGGCGAGCAGTACTTC. Protein sequence: CASSASGGAGEQYF.

Here the CDR3 reads CASSLVAGVYEQFF. The CDR3 DNA reads TGTGCCAGCAGCTTAGTAGCGGGGGTGTATGAGCAGTTCTTC. V gene TRBV7-2 combines with J gene TRBJ2-1; 9 nucleotides line up with TRBD2. CDR1 is SGHTA and CDR2 is FQGNSA in the germline V gene. Trimming took 1 base from V and 8 from J; bases not matched to a gene: 3. The CDR3 is 14 amino acids.